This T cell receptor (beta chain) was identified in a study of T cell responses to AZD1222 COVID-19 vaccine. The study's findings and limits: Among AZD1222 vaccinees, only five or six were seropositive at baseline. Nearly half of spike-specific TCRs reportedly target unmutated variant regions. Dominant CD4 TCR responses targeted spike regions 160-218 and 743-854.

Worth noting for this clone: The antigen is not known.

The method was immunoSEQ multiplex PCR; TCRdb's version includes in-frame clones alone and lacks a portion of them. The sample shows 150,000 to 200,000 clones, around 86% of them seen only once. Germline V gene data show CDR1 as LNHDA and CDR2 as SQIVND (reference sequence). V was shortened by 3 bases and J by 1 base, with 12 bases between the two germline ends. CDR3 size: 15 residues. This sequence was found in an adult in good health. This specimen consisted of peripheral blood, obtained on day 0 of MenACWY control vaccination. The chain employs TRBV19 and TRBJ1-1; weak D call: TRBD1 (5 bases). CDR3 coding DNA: TGTGCCAGTAGTATTGGGTGGGGGGGGAACACTGAAGCTTTCTTT. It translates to CASSIGWGGNTEAFF.